This T cell receptor (beta chain) originates from a study of T-cell memory formation after mild COVID-19. Overall study findings and caveats: The main location of contracting CD4+ clones was CM and EM, and that of contracting CD8+ clones was EMRA. Still unconfirmed is whether the second-wave clones peaking on day 37 recognized SARS-CoV-2.

After 5'RACE with constant-segment primers, TCR alpha and TCR beta cDNA libraries carrying sample barcodes and UMIs were obtained. One entry per CDR3 protein, called by TCRdb with MiXCR from the 5' RACE reads. Of some 180,000 distinct CDR3 sequences in the sample, about 18% are singletons; the top ten hold 3.9%. In the case of this clonotype: The antigen is undetermined.

The sequencing input was PBMCs or a T cell subset sorted from them (not recorded which). The receptor was isolated from a man younger than 35 who had mild COVID-19 (a few samples of this study predate the infection). Cell type and time point are not known.

CDR3 in DNA: TGTGCCAGCAGTGACTCGGCAGGGATGAATTCACCCCTCCACTTT. It codes for CASSDSAGMNSPLHF. The rearrangement uses TRBV6-4 and TRBJ1-6, with TRBD1 as a possible D gene (5 bases). Trimming removed 0 bases at V and 7 bases at J, with 10 bases between. The CDR3 covers 15 residues. In germline, CDR1 is MRHNA, CDR2 SNTAGT.